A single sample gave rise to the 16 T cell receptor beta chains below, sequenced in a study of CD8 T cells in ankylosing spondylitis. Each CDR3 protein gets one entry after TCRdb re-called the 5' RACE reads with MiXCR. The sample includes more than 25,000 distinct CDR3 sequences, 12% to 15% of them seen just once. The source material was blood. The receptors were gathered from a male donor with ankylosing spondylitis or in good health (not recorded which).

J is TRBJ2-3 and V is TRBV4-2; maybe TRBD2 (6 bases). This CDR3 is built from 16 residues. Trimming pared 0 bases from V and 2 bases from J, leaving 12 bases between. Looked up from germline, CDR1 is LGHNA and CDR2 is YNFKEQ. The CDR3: CASSQESAGTTDTQYF. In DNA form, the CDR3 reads TGTGCCAGCAGCCAAGAATCGGCGGGGACCACAGATACGCAGTATTTT.

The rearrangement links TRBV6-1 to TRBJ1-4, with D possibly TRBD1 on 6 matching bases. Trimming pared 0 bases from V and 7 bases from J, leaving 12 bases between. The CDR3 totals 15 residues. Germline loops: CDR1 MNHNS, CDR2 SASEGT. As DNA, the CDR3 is TGTGCCAGCAGTGAAGCGGGGGGGGCGCGTGAAAAACTGTTTTTT. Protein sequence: CASSEAGGAREKLFF.

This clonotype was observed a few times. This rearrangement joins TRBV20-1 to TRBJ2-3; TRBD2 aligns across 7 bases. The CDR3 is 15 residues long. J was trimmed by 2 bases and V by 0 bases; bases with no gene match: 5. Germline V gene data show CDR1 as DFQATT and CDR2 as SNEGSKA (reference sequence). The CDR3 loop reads CSARDPGTNTDTQYF. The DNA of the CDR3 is TGCAGTGCTAGAGACCCCGGGACTAACACAGATACGCAGTATTTT.

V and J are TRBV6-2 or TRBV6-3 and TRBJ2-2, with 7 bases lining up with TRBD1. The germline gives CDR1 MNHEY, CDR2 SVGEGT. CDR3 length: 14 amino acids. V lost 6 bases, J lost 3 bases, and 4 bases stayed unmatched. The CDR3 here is CASRSGTDTGELFF. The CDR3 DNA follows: TGTGCCAGCAGATCCGGGACAGACACCGGGGAGCTGTTTTTT.

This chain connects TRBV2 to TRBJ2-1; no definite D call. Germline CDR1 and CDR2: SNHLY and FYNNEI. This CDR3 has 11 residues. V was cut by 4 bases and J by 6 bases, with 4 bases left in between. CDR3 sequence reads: CASSAANEQFF. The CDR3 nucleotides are TGTGCCAGCAGTGCGGCCAATGAGCAGTTCTTC.

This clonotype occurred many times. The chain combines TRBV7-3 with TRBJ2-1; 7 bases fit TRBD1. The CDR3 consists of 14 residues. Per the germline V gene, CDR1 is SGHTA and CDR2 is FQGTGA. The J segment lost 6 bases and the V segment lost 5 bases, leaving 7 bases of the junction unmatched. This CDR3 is CASSLRQGINEQFF. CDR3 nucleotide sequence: TGTGCCAGCAGCCTGCGACAGGGAATCAATGAGCAGTTCTTC.

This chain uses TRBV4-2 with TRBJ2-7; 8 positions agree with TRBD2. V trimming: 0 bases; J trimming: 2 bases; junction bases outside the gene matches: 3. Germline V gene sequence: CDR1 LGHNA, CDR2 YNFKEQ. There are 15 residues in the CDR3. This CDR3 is CASSQDPSGPYEQYF. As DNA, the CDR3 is TGTGCCAGCAGCCAAGATCCTAGCGGGCCCTACGAGCAGTACTTC.

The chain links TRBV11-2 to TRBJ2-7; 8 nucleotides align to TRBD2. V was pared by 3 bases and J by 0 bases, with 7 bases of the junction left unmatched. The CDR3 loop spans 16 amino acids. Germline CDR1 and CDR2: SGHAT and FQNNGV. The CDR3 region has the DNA TGTGCCAGCAGCTTTCCTTTTAGCGGGGTCTCCTACGAGCAGTACTTC. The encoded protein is CASSFPFSGVSYEQYF.

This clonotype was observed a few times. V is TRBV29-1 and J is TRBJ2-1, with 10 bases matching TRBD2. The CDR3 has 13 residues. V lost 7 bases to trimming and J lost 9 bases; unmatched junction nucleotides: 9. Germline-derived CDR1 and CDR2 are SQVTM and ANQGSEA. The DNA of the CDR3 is TGCAGCGGGTCTGCTAGCGGGAGTGGTGAGCAGTTCTTC. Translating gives CSGSASGSGEQFF.

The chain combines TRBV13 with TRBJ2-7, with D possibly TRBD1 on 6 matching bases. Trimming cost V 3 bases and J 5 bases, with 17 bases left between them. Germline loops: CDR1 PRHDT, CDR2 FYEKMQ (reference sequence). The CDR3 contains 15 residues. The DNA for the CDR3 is TGTGCCAGCAGCTTGCGTGACAGGCCCTTCGACGAGCAGTACTTC. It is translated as CASSLRDRPFDEQYF. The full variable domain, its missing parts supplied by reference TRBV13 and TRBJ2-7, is AAGVIQSPRHLIKEKRETATLKCYPIPRHDTVYWYQQGPGQDPQFLISFYEKMQSDKGSIPDRFSAQQFSDYHSELNMSSLELGDSALYFCASSLRDRPFDEQYFGPGTRLTVT.

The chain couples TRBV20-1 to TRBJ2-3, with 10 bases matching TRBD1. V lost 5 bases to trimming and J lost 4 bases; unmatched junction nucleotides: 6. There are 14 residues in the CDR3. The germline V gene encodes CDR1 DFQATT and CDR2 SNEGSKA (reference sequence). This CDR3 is CSAGDRGQADTQYF. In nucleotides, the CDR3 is TGCAGTGCTGGGGACAGGGGTCAGGCAGATACGCAGTATTTT.

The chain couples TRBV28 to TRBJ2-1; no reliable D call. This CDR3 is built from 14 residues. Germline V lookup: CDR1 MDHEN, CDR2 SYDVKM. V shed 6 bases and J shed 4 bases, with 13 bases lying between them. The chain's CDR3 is CASSLSWAYNEQFF. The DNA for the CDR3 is TGTGCCAGCAGCCTGAGTTGGGCTTACAATGAGCAGTTCTTC.

CDR3 bases: TGTGCCAGCAGTTTAAGGGGGGCGTGGGGAAGTGAGCAGTTCTTC. Encoded protein: CASSLRGAWGSEQFF. This chain joins TRBV28 and TRBJ2-1, with D perhaps TRBD1 or TRBD2 (6 bases each). The V end lost 2 bases, the J end lost 9 bases, and 17 bases lay between the germline ends. The CDR3 has 15 residues. Germline assignment: CDR1 MDHEN and CDR2 SYDVKM.

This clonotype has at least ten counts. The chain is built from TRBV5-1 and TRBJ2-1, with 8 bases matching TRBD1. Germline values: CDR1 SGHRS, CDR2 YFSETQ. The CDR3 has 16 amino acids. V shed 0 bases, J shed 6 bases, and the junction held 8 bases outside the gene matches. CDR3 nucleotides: TGCGCCAGCAGCTTGGACGGACAGGGAAGGGGCAATGAGCAGTTCTTC. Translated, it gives CASSLDGQGRGNEQFF.

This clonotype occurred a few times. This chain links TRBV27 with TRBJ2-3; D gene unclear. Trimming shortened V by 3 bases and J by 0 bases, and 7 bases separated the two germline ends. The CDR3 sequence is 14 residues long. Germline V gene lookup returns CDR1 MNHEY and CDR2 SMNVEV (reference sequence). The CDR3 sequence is CASSFQSSTDTQYF. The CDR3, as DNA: TGTGCCAGCAGTTTTCAAAGCAGCACAGATACGCAGTATTTT.

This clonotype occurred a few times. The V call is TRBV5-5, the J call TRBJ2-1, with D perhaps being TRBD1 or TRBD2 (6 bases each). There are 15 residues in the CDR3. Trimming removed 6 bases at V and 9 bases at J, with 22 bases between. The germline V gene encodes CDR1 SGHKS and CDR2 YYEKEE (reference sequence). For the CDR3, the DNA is TGTGCCAGCACCTATTATGGGGGGCGCGTCGGTGAGCAGTTCTTC. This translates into CASTYYGGRVGEQFF. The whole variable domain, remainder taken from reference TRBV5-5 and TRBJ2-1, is DAGVTQSPTHLIKTRGQQVTLRCSPISGHKSVSWYQQVLGQGPQFIFQYYEKEERGRGNFPDRFSARQFPNYSSELNVNALLLGDSALYLCASTYYGGRVGEQFFGPGTRLTVL.